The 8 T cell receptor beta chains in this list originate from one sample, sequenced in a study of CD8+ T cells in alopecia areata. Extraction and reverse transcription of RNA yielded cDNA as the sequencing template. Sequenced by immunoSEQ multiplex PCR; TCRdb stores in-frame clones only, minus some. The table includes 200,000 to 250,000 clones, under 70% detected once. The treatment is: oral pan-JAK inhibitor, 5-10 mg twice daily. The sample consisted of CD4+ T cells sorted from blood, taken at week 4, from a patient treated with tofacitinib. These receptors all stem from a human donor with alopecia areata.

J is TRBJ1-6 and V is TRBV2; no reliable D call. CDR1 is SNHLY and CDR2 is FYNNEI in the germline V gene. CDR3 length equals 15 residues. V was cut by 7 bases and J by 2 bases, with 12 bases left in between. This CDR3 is CASTSLVTYNSPLHF. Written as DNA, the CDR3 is TGTGCCAGCACATCGTTAGTCACCTATAATTCACCCCTCCACTTT.

CDR3 nucleotides: TGTGCCAGCAGCCCAGACAGGGTGTGGCAGCCCCAGCATTTT. It encodes CASSPDRVWQPQHF. The rearrangement links TRBV2 to TRBJ1-5, with 7 positions matching TRBD1. Germline CDR1 reads SNHLY; CDR2 reads FYNNEI. The V gene end was trimmed by 6 bases and the J gene end by 7 bases; junction bases not matched to a gene: 9. This CDR3 is 14 amino acids long. The full variable domain, its missing parts supplied by reference TRBV2 and TRBJ1-5, is EPEVTQTPSHQVTQMGQEVILRCVPISNHLYFYWYRQILGQKVEFLVSFYNNEISEKSEIFDDQFSVERPDGSNFTLKIRSTKLEDSAMYFCASSPDRVWQPQHFGDGTRLSIL.

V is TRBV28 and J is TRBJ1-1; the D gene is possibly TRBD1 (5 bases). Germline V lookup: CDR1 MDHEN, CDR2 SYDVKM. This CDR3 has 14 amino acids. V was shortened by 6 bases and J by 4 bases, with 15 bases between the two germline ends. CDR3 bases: TGTGCCAGCAGACCGGGACGGGGTAGCACTGAAGCTTTCTTT. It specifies CASRPGRGSTEAFF.

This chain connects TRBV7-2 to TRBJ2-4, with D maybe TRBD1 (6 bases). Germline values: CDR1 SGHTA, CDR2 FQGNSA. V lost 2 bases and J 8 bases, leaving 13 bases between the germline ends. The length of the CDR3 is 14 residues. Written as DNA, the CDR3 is TGTGCCAGCAGCTTACCCAACAGGGTGTACATTCAGTACTTC. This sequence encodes CASSLPNRVYIQYF.

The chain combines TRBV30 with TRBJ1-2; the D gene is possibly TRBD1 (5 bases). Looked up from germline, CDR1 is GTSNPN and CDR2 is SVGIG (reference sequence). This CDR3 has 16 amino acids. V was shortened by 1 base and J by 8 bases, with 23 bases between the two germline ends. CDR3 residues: CAWSDPGTAQLGGYTF. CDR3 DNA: TGTGCCTGGAGTGACCCTGGGACTGCCCAGTTGGGGGGCTACACCTTC.

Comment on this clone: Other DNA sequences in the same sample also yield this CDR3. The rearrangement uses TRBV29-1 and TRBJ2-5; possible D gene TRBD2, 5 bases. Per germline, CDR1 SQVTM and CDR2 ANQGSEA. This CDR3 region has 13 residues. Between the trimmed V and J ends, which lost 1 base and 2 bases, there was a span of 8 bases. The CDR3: CSVEGSGQETQYF. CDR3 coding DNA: TGCAGCGTTGAAGGCAGCGGTCAAGAGACCCAGTACTTC.

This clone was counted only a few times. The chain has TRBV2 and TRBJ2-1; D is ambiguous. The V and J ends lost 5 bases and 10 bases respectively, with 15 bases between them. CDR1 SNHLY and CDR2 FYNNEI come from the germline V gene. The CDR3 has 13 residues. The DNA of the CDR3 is TGTGCCAGCAGTCGGACCCTCCTCGGGGAGCAGTTCTTC. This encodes CASSRTLLGEQFF.

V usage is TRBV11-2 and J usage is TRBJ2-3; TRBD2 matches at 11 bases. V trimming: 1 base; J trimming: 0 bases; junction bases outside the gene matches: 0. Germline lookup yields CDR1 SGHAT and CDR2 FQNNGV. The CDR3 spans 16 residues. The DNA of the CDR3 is TGTGCCAGCAGCTTAGGGACTAGCGGGAGCACAGATACGCAGTATTTT. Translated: CASSLGTSGSTDTQYF.